This entry concerns a single T cell receptor beta chain. TCRdb keeps only in-frame clones here, not all; method: immunoSEQ multiplex PCR. The sample lists 55,000 to 70,000 clones; nearly 85% were seen once. These data come from a study of OX40 agonist ivuxolimab in advanced cancers. Germline loops: CDR1 SGHRS, CDR2 YFSETQ. CDR3 length equals 15 residues. J gave up 2 bases and V 4 bases, and 7 bases lay outside the gene matches. Here the sequenced sample was CD4+ or CD8+ T cells sorted from blood, taken in a trial of the OX40 agonist ivuxolimab. V usage is TRBV5-1 and J usage is TRBJ1-2; 8 nucleotides align to TRBD1. The receptor was isolated from an adult with an advanced solid tumor such as melanoma, head and neck, liver or kidney cancer. For the CDR3, the DNA is TGCGCCAGCAGCCAGGGACAGGCCACGAACTATGGCTACACCTTC. Protein product: CASSQGQATNYGYTF.